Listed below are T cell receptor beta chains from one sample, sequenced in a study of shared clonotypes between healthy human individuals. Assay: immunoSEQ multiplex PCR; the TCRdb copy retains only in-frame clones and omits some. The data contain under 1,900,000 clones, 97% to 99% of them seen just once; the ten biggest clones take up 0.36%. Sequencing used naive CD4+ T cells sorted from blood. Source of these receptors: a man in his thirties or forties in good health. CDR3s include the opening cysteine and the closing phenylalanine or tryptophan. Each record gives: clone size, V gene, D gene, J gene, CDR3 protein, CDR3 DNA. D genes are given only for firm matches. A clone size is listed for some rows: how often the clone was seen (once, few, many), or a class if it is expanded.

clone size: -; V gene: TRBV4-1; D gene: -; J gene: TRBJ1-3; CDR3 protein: CASSQPGQKRGNTIYF; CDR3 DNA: TGCGCCAGCAGCCAACCGGGACAAAAAAGAGGAAACACCATATATTTT
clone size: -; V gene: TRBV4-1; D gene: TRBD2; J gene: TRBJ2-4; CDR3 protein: CASSHGLAGATFQNIQYF; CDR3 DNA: TGCGCCAGCAGCCACGGACTAGCGGGAGCGACGTTCCAAAACATTCAGTACTTC
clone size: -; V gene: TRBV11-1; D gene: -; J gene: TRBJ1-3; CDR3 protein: CASSLRSGAPSSGNTIYF; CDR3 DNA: TGTGCCAGCAGCCTTCGATCGGGGGCACCCAGCTCTGGAAACACCATATATTTT
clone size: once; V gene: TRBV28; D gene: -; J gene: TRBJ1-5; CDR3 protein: CASSVSGKGAIRQPQHF; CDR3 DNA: TGTGCCAGCAGTGTGTCCGGGAAAGGGGCTATACGTCAGCCCCAGCATTTT
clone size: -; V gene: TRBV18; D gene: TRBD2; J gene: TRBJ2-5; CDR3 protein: CASSELAGVGETQYF; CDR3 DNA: TGTGCCAGCTCAGAACTAGCGGGAGTTGGAGAGACCCAGTACTTC
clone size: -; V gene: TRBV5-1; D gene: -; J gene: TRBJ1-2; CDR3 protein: CASSPSVRLGYTF; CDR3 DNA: TGCGCCAGCAGCCCGTCGGTTCGTTTGGGCTACACCTTC
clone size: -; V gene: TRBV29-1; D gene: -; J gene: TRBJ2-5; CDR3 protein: CSVERGRGETQYF; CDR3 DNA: TGCAGCGTTGAAAGAGGGCGGGGAGAGACCCAGTACTTC
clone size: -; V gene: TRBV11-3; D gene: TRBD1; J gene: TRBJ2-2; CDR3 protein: CASSRRTGGGSGELFF; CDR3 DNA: TGTGCCAGCAGCCGTCGGACAGGGGGCGGATCCGGGGAGCTGTTTTTT
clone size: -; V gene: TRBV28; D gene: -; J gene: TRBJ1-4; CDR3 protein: CASRRPGHATNEKLFF; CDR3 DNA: TGTGCCAGCAGAAGACCAGGACACGCAACTAATGAAAAACTGTTTTTT
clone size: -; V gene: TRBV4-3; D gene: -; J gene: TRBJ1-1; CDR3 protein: CASSQEARDRRPEAFF; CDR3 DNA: TGCGCCAGCAGCCAAGAAGCCAGGGACCGAAGGCCTGAAGCTTTCTTT
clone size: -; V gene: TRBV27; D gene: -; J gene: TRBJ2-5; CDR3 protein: CASSLSGGRETQYF; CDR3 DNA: TGTGCCAGCAGTTTGTCGGGGGGCCGGGAGACCCAGTACTTC
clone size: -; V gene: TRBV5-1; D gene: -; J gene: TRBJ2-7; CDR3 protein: CASSLIPGEQYF; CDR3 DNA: TGCGCCAGCAGCTTAATCCCCGGCGAGCAGTACTTC
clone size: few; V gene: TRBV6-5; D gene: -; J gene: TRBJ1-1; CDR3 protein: CASSWGNTEAFF; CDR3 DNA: TGTGCCAGCAGTTGGGGGAACACTGAAGCTTTCTTT
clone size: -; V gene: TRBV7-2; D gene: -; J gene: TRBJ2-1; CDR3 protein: CASSSRDRPYNEQFF; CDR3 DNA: TGTGCCAGCAGCTCAAGAGACAGACCCTACAATGAGCAGTTCTTC
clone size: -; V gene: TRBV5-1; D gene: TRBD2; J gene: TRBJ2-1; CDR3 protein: CASSVGLAGSSYNEQFF; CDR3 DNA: TGCGCCAGCAGCGTGGGACTAGCGGGCAGCTCCTACAATGAGCAGTTCTTC
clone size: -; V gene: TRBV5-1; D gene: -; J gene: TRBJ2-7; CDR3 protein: CASSLVDTYEQYF; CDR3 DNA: TGCGCCAGCAGCTTGGTGGACACCTACGAGCAGTACTTC
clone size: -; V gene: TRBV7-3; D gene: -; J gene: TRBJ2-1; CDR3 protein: CASSPLNGYNEQFF; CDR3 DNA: TGTGCCAGCAGCCCTCTTAATGGGTACAATGAGCAGTTCTTC
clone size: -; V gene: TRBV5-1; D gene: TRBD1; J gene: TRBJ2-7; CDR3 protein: CASSLRDRAYEQYF; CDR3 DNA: TGCGCCAGCAGCCTTCGGGACAGGGCCTACGAGCAGTACTTC
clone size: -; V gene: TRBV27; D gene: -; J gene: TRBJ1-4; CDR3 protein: CASSWRGGEKLFF; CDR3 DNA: TGTGCCAGCAGTTGGAGGGGAGGGGAAAAACTGTTTTTT
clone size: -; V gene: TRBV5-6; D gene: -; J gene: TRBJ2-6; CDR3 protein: CASSALGGGSGANVLTF; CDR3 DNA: TGTGCCAGCAGCGCCCTCGGCGGGGGCTCCGGGGCCAACGTCCTGACTTTC
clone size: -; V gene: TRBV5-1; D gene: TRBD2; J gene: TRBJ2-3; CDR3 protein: CASSPGTSGSSTDTQYF; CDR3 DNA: TGCGCCAGCAGCCCGGGGACTAGCGGGAGTTCGACAGATACGCAGTATTTT
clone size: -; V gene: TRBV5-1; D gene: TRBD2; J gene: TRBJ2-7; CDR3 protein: CASSLTGTTSYEQYF; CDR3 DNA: TGCGCCAGCAGCTTAACCGGGACTACCTCCTACGAGCAGTACTTC
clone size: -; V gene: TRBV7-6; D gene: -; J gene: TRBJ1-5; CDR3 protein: CASSSYNQPQHF; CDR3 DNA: TGTGCCAGCAGCTCGTACAATCAGCCCCAGCATTTT
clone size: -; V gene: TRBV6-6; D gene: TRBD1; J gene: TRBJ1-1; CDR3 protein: CASSHRGQSTEAFF; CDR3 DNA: TGTGCCAGCAGTCACAGGGGGCAGAGTACTGAAGCTTTCTTT
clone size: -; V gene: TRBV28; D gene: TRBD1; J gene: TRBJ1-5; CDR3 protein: CASSPTGMSNQPQHF; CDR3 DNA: TGTGCCAGCAGTCCGACAGGGATGAGCAATCAGCCCCAGCATTTT
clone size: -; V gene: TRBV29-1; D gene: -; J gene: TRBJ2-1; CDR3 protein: CSVVVGSSYNEQFF; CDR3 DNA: TGCAGCGTTGTAGTAGGGAGCTCCTACAATGAGCAGTTCTTC
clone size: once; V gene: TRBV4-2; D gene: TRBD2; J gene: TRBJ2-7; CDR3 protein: CASSQLAETYEQYF; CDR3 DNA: TGTGCCAGCAGCCAACTAGCGGAAACCTACGAGCAGTACTTC
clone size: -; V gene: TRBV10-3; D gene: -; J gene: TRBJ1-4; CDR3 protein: CAIQREAGSNEKLFF; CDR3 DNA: TGTGCCATCCAGAGAGAGGCAGGGTCTAATGAAAAACTGTTTTTT
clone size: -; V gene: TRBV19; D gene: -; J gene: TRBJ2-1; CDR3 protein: CASSSGETYNEQFF; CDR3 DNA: TGTGCCAGTAGTTCCGGTGAAACCTACAATGAGCAGTTCTTC
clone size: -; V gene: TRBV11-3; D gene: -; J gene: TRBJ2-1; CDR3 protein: CASSPGKVSNEQFF; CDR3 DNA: TGTGCCAGCAGCCCCGGGAAGGTCTCCAATGAGCAGTTCTTC
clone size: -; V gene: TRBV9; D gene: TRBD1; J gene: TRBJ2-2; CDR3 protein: CASSVAWTGEIGELFF; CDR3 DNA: TGTGCCAGCAGCGTAGCTTGGACAGGGGAGATCGGGGAGCTGTTTTTT
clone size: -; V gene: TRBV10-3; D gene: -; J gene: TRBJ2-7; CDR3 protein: CAISEFREQYF; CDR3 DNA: TGTGCCATCAGTGAATTTCGCGAGCAGTACTTC
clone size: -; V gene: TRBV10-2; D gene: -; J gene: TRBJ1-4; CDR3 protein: CASSDGSGPYEKLFF; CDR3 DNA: TGCGCCAGCAGTGACGGATCGGGTCCTTATGAAAAACTGTTTTTT
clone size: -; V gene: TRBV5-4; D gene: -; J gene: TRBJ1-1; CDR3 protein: CATDKGINTEAFF; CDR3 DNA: TGTGCCACAGACAAGGGTATAAACACTGAAGCTTTCTTT
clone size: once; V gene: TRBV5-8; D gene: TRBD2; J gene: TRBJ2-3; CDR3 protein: CASQLAGGRVTQYF; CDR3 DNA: TGTGCCAGCCAGCTAGCGGGAGGTCGGGTTACGCAGTATTTT
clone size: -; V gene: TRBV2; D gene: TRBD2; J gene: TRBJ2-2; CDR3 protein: CASRRRWGEGTSGSLNTGELFF; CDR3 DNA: TGTGCCAGCAGGCGCCGGTGGGGGGAGGGGACTAGCGGGTCCCTGAACACCGGGGAGCTGTTTTTT